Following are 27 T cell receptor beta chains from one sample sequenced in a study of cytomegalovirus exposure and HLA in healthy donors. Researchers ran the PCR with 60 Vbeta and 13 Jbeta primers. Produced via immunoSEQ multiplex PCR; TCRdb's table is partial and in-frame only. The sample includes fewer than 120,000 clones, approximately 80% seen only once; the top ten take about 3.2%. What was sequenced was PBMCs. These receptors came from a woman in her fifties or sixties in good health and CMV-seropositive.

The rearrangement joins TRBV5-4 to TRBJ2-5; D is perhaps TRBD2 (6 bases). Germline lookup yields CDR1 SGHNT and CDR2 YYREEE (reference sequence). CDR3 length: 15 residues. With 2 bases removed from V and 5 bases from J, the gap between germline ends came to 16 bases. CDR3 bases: TGTGCCAGCAGCTTTGGGGGGATTAGGTTTGAGACCCAGTACTTC. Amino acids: CASSFGGIRFETQYF.

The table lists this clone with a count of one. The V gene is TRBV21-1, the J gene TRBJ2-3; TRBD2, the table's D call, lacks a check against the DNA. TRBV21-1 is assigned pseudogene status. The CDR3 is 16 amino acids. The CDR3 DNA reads TGTGCCAGCAGCAAAGAAACTAGCGACAACCCGGAGACGCAGTATTTT. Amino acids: CASSKETSDNPETQYF.

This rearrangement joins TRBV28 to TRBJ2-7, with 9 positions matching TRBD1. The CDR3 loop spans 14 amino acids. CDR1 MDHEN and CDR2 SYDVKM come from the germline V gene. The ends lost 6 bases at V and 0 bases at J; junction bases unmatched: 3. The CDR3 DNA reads TGTGCCAGCAGGGGACAGGGCAGCTCCTACGAGCAGTACTTC. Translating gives CASRGQGSSYEQYF.

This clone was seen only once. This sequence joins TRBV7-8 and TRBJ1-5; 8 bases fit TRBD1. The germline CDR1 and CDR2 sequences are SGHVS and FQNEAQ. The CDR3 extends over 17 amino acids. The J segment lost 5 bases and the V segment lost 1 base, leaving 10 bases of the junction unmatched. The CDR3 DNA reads TGTGCCAGCAGCTTAGTCACGGAGACAGGGGCTTATCAGCCCCAGCATTTT. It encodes CASSLVTETGAYQPQHF.

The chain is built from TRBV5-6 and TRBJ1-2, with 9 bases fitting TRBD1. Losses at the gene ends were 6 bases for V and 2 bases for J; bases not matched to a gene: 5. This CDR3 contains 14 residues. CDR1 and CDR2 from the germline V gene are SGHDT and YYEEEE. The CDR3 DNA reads TGTGCCAGCACCAGAGGACAGGGGAACTATGGCTACACCTTC. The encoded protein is CASTRGQGNYGYTF.

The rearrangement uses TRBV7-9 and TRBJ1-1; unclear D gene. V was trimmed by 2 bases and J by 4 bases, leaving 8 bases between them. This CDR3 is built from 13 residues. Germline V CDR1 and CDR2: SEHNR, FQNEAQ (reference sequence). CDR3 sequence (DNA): TGTGCCAGCAGCTTAACGCGTATCACTGAAGCTTTCTTT. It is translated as CASSLTRITEAFF.

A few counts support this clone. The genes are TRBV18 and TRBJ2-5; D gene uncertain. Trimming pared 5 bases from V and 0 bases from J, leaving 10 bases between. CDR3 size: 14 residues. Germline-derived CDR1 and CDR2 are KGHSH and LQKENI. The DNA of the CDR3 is TGTGCCAGCTCAGTGCGTGTCGACCAAGAGACCCAGTACTTC. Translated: CASSVRVDQETQYF.

DNA of the CDR3: TGTGCCAGCAGCTTTAAGGGGACAGATACGCAGTATTTT. As protein: CASSFKGTDTQYF. The chain joins TRBV7-2 to TRBJ2-3, with D possibly matching TRBD1 (5 bases). The V gene's germline CDR1 is SGHTA and CDR2 FQGNSA. The V end was cut by 3 bases, the J end by 3 bases, with 7 bases between. The CDR3 contains 13 residues.

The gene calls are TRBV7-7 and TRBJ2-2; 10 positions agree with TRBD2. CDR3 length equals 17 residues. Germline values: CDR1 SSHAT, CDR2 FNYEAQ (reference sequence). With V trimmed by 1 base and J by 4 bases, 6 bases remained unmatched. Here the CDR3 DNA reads TGTGCCAGCAGCTTAGATATGCTAGCGGGAGTCACCGGGGAGCTGTTTTTT. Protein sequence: CASSLDMLAGVTGELFF.

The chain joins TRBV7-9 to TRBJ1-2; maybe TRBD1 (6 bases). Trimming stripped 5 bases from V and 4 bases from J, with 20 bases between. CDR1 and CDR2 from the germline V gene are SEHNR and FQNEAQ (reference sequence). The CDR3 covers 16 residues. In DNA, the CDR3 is TGTGCCAGCAGCCGATCATCGGGGGGCGCCGGCTATGGCTACACCTTC. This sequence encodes CASSRSSGGAGYGYTF. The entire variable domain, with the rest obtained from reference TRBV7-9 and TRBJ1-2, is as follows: DTGVSQNPRHKITKRGQNVTFRCDPISEHNRLYWYRQTLGQGPEFLTYFQNEAQLEKSRLLSDRFSAERPKGSFSTLEIQRTEQGDSAMYLCASSRSSGGAGYGYTFGSGTRLTVV.

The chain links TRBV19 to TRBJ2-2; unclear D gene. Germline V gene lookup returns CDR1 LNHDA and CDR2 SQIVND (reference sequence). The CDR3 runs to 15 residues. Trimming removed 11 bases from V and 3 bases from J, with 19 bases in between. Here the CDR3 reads CAVRRPGWYTGELFF. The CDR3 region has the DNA TGTGCCGTCCGTAGGCCCGGGTGGTACACCGGGGAGCTGTTTTTT.

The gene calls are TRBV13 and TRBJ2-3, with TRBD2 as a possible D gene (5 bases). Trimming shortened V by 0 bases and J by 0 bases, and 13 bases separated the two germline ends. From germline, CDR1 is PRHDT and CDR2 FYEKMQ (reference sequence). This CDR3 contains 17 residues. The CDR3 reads CASSLGYSGGSTDTQYF. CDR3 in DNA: TGTGCCAGCAGCTTAGGATATTCGGGCGGGAGCACAGATACGCAGTATTTT.

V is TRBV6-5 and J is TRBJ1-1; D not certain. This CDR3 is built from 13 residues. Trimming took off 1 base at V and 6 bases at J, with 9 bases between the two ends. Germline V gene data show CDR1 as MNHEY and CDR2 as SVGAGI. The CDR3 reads CASSYFIGSEAFF. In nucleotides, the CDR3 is TGTGCCAGCAGTTACTTCATCGGTTCTGAAGCTTTCTTT.

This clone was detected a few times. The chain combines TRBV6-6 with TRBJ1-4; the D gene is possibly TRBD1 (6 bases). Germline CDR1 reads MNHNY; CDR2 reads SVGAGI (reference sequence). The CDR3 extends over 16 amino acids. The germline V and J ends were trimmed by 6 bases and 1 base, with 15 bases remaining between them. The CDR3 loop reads CASRPPGVVTNEKLFF. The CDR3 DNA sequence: TGTGCCAGCAGGCCCCCAGGGGTTGTAACTAATGAAAAACTGTTTTTT.

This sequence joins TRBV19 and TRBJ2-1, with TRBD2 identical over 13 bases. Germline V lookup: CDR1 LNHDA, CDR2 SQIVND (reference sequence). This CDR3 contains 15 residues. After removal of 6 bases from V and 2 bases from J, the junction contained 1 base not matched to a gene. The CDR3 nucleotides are TGTGCCAGTAGAGGGACTAGCGGGGCCTACAATGAGCAGTTCTTC. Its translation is CASRGTSGAYNEQFF.

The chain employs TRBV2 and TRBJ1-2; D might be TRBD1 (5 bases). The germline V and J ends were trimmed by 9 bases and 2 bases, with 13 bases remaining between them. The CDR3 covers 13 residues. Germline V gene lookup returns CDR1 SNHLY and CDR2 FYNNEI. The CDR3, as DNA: TGTGCCAGAGGGGAACCAGGGAACTATGGCTACACCTTC. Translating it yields CARGEPGNYGYTF.

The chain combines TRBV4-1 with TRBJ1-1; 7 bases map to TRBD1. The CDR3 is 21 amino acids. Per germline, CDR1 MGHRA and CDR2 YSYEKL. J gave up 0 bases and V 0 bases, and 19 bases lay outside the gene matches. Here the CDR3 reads CASSQEGLRGGRRPMNTEAFF. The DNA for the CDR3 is TGCGCCAGCAGCCAAGAGGGGTTAAGAGGGGGCAGGCGGCCCATGAACACTGAAGCTTTCTTT.

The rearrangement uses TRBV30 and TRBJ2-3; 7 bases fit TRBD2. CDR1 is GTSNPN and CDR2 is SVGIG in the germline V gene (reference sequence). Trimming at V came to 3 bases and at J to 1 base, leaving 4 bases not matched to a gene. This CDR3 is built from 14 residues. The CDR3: CAWRRSGGTDTQYF. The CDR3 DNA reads TGTGCCTGGAGACGGAGCGGGGGCACAGATACGCAGTATTTT.

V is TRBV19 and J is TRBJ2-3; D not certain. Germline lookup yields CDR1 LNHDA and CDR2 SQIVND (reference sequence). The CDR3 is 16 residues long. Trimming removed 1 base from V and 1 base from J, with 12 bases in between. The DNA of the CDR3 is TGTGCCAGTAGTATAGGGGTGGGCTGGGGCACAGATACGCAGTATTTT. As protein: CASSIGVGWGTDTQYF. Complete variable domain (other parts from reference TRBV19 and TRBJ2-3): DGGITQSPKYLFRKEGQNVTLSCEQNLNHDAMYWYRQDPGQGLRLIYYSQIVNDFQKGDIAEGYSVSREKKESFPLTVTSAQKNPTAFYLCASSIGVGWGTDTQYFGPGTRLTVL.

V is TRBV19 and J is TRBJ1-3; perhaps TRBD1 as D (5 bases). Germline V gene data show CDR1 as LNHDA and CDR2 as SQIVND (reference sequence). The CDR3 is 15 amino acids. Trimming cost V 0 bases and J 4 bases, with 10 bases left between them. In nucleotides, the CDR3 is TGTGCCAGTAGTATAGATCGTGACAGCGGAAACACCATATATTTT. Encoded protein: CASSIDRDSGNTIYF.

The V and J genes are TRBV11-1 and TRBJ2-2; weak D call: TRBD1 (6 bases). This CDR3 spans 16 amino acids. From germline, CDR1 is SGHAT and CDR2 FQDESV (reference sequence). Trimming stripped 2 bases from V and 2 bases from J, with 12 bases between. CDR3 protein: CASSLLVGTNTGELFF. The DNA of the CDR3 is TGTGCCAGCAGCTTATTAGTGGGGACAAACACCGGGGAGCTGTTTTTT.

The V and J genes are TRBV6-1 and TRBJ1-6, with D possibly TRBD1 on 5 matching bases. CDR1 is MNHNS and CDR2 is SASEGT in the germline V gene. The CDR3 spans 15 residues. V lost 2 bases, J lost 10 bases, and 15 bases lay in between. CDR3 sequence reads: CASSELGTGVSPLHF. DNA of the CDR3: TGTGCCAGCAGTGAATTAGGTACAGGAGTCTCACCCCTCCACTTT.

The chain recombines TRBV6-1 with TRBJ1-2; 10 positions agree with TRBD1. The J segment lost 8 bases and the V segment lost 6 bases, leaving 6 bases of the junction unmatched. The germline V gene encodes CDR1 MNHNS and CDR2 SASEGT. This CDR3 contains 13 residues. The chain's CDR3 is CASRDRGRWGYTF. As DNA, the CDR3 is TGTGCCAGCAGAGACAGGGGGCGATGGGGCTACACCTTC.

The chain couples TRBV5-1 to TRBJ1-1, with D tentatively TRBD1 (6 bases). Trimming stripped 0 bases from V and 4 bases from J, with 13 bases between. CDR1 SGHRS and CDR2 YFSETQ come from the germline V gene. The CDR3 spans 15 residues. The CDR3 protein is CASSLESLGATEAFF. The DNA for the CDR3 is TGCGCCAGCAGCTTGGAAAGTCTGGGGGCCACTGAAGCTTTCTTT.

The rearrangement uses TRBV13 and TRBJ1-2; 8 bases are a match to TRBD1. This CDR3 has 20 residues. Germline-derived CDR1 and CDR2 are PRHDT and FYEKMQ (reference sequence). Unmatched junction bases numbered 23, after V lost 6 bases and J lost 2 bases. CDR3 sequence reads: CASSLGGDRRLTHLNYGYTF. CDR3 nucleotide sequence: TGTGCCAGCAGTCTTGGGGGGGACAGGAGGCTGACCCACTTAAACTATGGCTACACCTTC.

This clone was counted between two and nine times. As DNA, the CDR3 is TGTGCCAGCAGCCAGTATGAACCGGGCGAGCAGTACTTC. Residues: CASSQYEPGEQYF. This chain connects TRBV7-9 to TRBJ2-7; D unresolved. With 5 bases removed from V and 6 bases from J, the gap between germline ends came to 14 bases. CDR1 and CDR2 from the germline V gene are SEHNR and FQNEAQ (reference sequence). The CDR3 loop spans 13 amino acids.

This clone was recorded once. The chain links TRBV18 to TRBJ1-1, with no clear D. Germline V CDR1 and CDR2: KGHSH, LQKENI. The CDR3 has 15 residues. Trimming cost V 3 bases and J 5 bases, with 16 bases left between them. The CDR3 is CASSPPGTAGTEAFF. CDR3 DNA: TGTGCCAGCTCACCCCCAGGTACAGCGGGGACTGAAGCTTTCTTT.